This section outlines one TCR beta chain sequence together with its context. As yet, its antigen is unknown. Individuals selected for sequencing had exhibited CD8+CD57+ cell expansion on flow cytometry. Severe acquired aplastic anemia was diagnosed in all patients. Genomic DNA provided the template from which TCR beta VDJ and CDR3 profiles were obtained. A single record per CDR3 protein comes from TCRdb applying MiXCR to the reads. The table shows 120,000 or so distinct CDR3 sequences, with approximately 40% occurring only once. The entry originates in a study of CD8+CD57+ T cells in acquired aplastic anemia. For the study at large: An average of roughly 3 ug of DNA was obtained from sorted CD4+ and CD8+ cells. Study outcomes and limitations: Common to patients and controls were approximately 30 CD8+ CDR3 sequences.

The CDR3 extends over 12 amino acids. Germline V lookup: CDR1 LNHDA, CDR2 SQIVND (reference sequence). V was clipped by 6 bases and J by 11 bases, with 16 bases between them. The chain recombines TRBV19 with TRBJ1-1; D is ambiguous. Sequencing was performed on sorted CD4+, CD8+, or CD8+CD57+ T cells (not recorded which) from PBMCs. The TCR comes from a human donor with aplastic anemia. The CDR3 DNA sequence: TGTGCCAGTAGCGCCCCCGGGGTATGGGCTTTCTTT. Amino acid sequence: CASSAPGVWAFF.